These 20 T cell receptor beta chains came from one sample sequenced in a study of early T cells in non-severe SARS-CoV-2 infection. TCRdb re-derived calls from the 5' RACE reads in MiXCR, one entry per CDR3 protein. This repertoire shows approximately 71,000 distinct CDR3 sequences, roughly an eighth found once; its top ten account for about 1.7%. Sequencing used whole blood. These receptor sequences come from an adult who was a healthcare worker with PCR-confirmed SARS-CoV-2 infection or an uninfected control (not recorded which).

The chain carries TRBV10-3 and TRBJ2-7; D ambiguous. Germline assignment: CDR1 ENHRY and CDR2 SYGVKD. The CDR3 consists of 11 residues. The germline V and J ends were trimmed by 3 bases and 12 bases, with 12 bases remaining between them. CDR3 nucleotide sequence: TGTGCCATCAGTGAAATAGGCACCCTGTACTTC. Translating gives CAISEIGTLYF.

This clonotype was seen many times. The V gene is TRBV6-6, the J gene TRBJ2-1, with D unclear. Germline V gene sequence: CDR1 MNHNY, CDR2 SVGAGI (reference sequence). The V and J ends lost 2 bases and 8 bases respectively, with 7 bases between them. This CDR3 is 12 amino acids long. CDR3 coding DNA: TGTGCCAGCAGTTACATCGGTGATGAGCAGTTCTTC. Amino acid sequence: CASSYIGDEQFF.

The sample holds a few counts of this clonotype. The V call is TRBV9, the J call TRBJ2-1; no reliable D call. The V end lost 0 bases, the J end lost 0 bases, and 7 bases lay between the germline ends. The CDR3 is made up of 15 amino acids. The germline V gene encodes CDR1 SGDLS and CDR2 YYNGEE. CDR3 bases: TGTGCCAGCAGCGTAGCACTGCCCTCCTACAATGAGCAGTTCTTC. This sequence encodes CASSVALPSYNEQFF. Drawing the rest from reference TRBV9 and TRBJ2-1, the complete variable domain is DSGVTQTPKHLITATGQRVTLRCSPRSGDLSVYWYQQSLDQGLQFLIQYYNGEERAKGNILERFSAQQFPDLHSELNLSSLELGDSALYFCASSVALPSYNEQFFGPGTRLTVL.

This clonotype was seen a handful of times. This chain uses TRBV6-6 with TRBJ1-2; 9 bases fit TRBD1. V shed 2 bases, J shed 3 bases, and the junction held 4 bases outside the gene matches. Germline loops: CDR1 MNHNY, CDR2 SVGAGI (reference sequence). The CDR3 runs to 15 residues. The CDR3 here is CASSYRTGADYGYTF. The DNA of the CDR3 is TGTGCCAGCAGTTACAGGACAGGGGCTGACTATGGCTACACCTTC.

This clonotype came up many times. The rearrangement joins TRBV5-4 to TRBJ2-5; 8 bases line up with TRBD1. Germline V CDR1 and CDR2: SGHNT, YYREEE (reference sequence). Trimming at V came to 3 bases and at J to 1 base, leaving 2 bases not matched to a gene. This CDR3 is 14 amino acids long. The CDR3 spells CASSSGQAQETQYF. The DNA of the CDR3 is TGTGCCAGCAGCTCGGGACAGGCCCAAGAGACCCAGTACTTC.

The table lists this clonotype with a few counts. The rearrangement joins TRBV30 to TRBJ2-7, with D maybe TRBD1 (6 bases). V lost 8 bases and J lost 4, with 21 bases in between. The germline V gene has CDR1 GTSNPN and CDR2 SVGIG (reference sequence). The CDR3 loop spans 14 amino acids. CDR3 in amino acids: CAAWIGDTSYEQYF. The CDR3 DNA sequence: TGTGCCGCCTGGATTGGGGACACAAGTTACGAGCAGTACTTC.

Only a few counts were recorded for this clonotype. The rearrangement uses TRBV7-9 and TRBJ2-3; D unclear. V lost 1 base and J lost 2, with 13 bases in between. Germline CDR1 is SEHNR and CDR2 is FQNEAQ (reference sequence). This CDR3 contains 16 residues. CDR3 DNA sequence: TGTGCCAGCAGCTTAGGGCAACGCTCACTCACAGATACGCAGTATTTT. Amino acid sequence: CASSLGQRSLTDTQYF.

V is TRBV20-1 and J is TRBJ1-2, with D tentatively TRBD1 (5 bases). V lost 5 bases to trimming and J lost 6 bases, with 16 bases between them. The CDR3 is made up of 13 amino acids. Germline V gives CDR1 DFQATT, CDR2 SNEGSKA (reference sequence). CDR3 bases: TGCAGTGCTTTGGAGGGGCGACCAAATGGCTACACCTTC. Protein sequence: CSALEGRPNGYTF.

Regarding this clonotype: Mismatch with germline at one junction end may stem from a read error. The chain carries TRBV30 and TRBJ1-2; 7 nucleotides line up with TRBD1. CDR1 and CDR2 from the germline V gene are GTSNPN and SVGIG (reference sequence). The CDR3 consists of 14 residues. The CDR3 sequence: CARSQQGSGYGYTF. The CDR3, as DNA: TGTGCCCGGAGCCAACAGGGGAGCGGCTATGGCTACACCTTC.

This clonotype was counted a few times. The chain joins TRBV3-1 to TRBJ1-1, with no clear D. The CDR3 extends over 14 amino acids. Germline lookup yields CDR1 LGHDT and CDR2 YNNKEL (reference sequence). Trimming left V 7 bases short and J 1 base short, with 13 bases between. The CDR3 coding sequence is TGTGCCAGCACCCCAGCGCTGGGGAACACTGAAGCTTTCTTT. This translates into CASTPALGNTEAFF.

This clonotype was seen ten or more times. This chain connects TRBV2 to TRBJ2-3; D perhaps matches TRBD1 (6 bases). This CDR3 spans 14 amino acids. Germline CDR1 and CDR2: SNHLY and FYNNEI. V shed 6 bases and J shed 5 bases, with 15 bases lying between them. This CDR3 reads CASSKRGREDTQYF. The DNA of the CDR3 is TGTGCCAGCAGCAAAAGGGGGAGAGAAGATACGCAGTATTTT.

This clonotype was seen a handful of times. The chain joins TRBV6-1 to TRBJ1-1; D might be TRBD1 (5 bases). The CDR3 has 14 residues. V dropped 6 bases and J dropped 6 bases, with 17 bases sitting between them. The germline CDR1 and CDR2 sequences are MNHNS and SASEGT. CDR3 loop: CASRIQVGRSEAFF. CDR3 sequence (DNA): TGTGCCAGCAGGATACAGGTCGGGCGGTCTGAAGCTTTCTTT.

This clonotype has more than one count but fewer than ten. The chain employs TRBV30 and TRBJ2-7; no firm D call. The V end was cut by 1 base, the J end by 3 bases, with 16 bases between. The CDR3 spans 15 residues. Germline-derived CDR1 and CDR2 are GTSNPN and SVGIG (reference sequence). CDR3 in amino acids: CAWSDPGSVFYEQYF. The CDR3 nucleotides are TGTGCCTGGAGTGACCCAGGCTCGGTCTTCTACGAGCAGTACTTC.

This clonotype was seen many times. The chain combines TRBV6-1 with TRBJ2-5; D might be TRBD1 (6 bases). Germline V gene sequence: CDR1 MNHNS, CDR2 SASEGT. The CDR3 has 15 amino acids. V lost 5 bases and J lost 0, with 13 bases in between. CDR3 residues: CASSQMRTDQETQYF. CDR3 DNA sequence: TGTGCCAGCAGTCAAATGCGGACAGACCAAGAGACCCAGTACTTC.

This clonotype was picked up a small number of times. V usage is TRBV29-1 and J usage is TRBJ2-7, with D perhaps being TRBD1 or TRBD2 (6 bases each). CDR1 SQVTM and CDR2 ANQGSEA come from the germline V gene. The CDR3 spans 13 residues. Trimming left V 7 bases short and J 0 bases short, with 13 bases between. The CDR3 nucleotides read TGCAGCGCGACAGGAGGGATCTCCTACGAGCAGTACTTC. Translated: CSATGGISYEQYF.

The chain uses TRBV7-2 and TRBJ1-5; no definite D call. Germline CDR1 reads SGHTA; CDR2 reads FQGNSA. The ends were cut back, 2 bases at V and 6 bases at J, with 11 bases in the middle. The CDR3 consists of 14 residues. The DNA for the CDR3 is TGTGCCAGCAGCTTAATTTCAACAGTTCAGCCCCAGCATTTT. Its protein product is CASSLISTVQPQHF.

This clonotype was detected many times. Germline and junction disagree at one end, which may indicate a read error. The genes are TRBV7-7 and TRBJ2-2; tentative D call: TRBD2 (5 bases). This CDR3 is 14 amino acids long. Looked up from germline, CDR1 is SSHAT and CDR2 is FNYEAQ (reference sequence). DNA of the CDR3: TGTGCTAGCAGCCGGACTGCGAACACCGGGGAGCTGTTTTTT. It specifies CASSRTANTGELFF.

Only a few counts were recorded for this clonotype. The chain combines TRBV2 with TRBJ2-1; D is tentatively TRBD1 or TRBD2 (6 bases each). CDR1 is SNHLY, CDR2 FYNNEI, per germline. The CDR3 spans 10 residues. The V end was cut by 8 bases, the J end by 15 bases, with 14 bases between. CDR3 sequence (DNA): TGTGCCAGCGGGGGGCTCAGCACGTTCTTC. It specifies CASGGLSTFF.

This clonotype was seen many times. CDR3 amino acids: CASLVGPTDTQYF. The CDR3 DNA sequence: TGTGCCAGCTTAGTGGGGCCGACAGATACGCAGTATTTT. The J gene is TRBJ2-3, the V gene TRBV7-9; weak D call: TRBD1 (5 bases). V lost 8 bases to trimming and J lost 3 bases, with 12 bases between them. This CDR3 has 13 residues. Germline V gene data show CDR1 as SEHNR and CDR2 as FQNEAQ (reference sequence).

This chain connects TRBV7-9 to TRBJ1-1; 9 nucleotides match TRBD1. CDR1 SEHNR and CDR2 FQNEAQ come from the germline V gene (reference sequence). CDR3 length: 16 amino acids. J gave up 4 bases and V 5 bases, and 11 bases lay outside the gene matches. The CDR3 spells CASSRWTGAISTEAFF. As DNA, the CDR3 is TGTGCCAGCAGCCGATGGACAGGGGCCATCTCCACTGAAGCTTTCTTT.